The clone carrying this TCR beta chain turned up a few times. 60 Vbeta and 13 Jbeta primers were used in PCR. The repertoire was sequenced with immunoSEQ multiplex PCR; TCRdb's copy has only in-frame clones and lacks some. This table has some 190,000 clones, approximately 9.5% appearing once. These data are taken from a study of cytomegalovirus exposure and HLA in healthy donors. Looked up from germline, CDR1 is LNHDA and CDR2 is SQIVND (reference sequence). Trimming took 6 bases from V and 4 from J, leaving 13 bases between them. This CDR3 has 14 residues. This clonotype was obtained from a woman in her 30s in good health and CMV-seropositive. The rearrangement links TRBV19 to TRBJ1-3; weak D call: TRBD1 (6 bases). The sequenced material came from PBMCs. DNA of the CDR3: TGTGCCAGTAGCCATACAGGGACAGGAAACACCATATATTTT. It translates to CASSHTGTGNTIYF.